This TCR beta chain came from a study of tumor-infiltrating lymphocytes in localized non-small cell lung cancer. Study summary: The cohort mixed smokers and never-smokers, several histologies, and some post-neoadjuvant-chemotherapy samples. General study results and limits: Technical variation could not be separated from intratumor heterogeneity here. No link was found between tumor T-cell fraction and recurrence-free survival.

This CDR3 comprises 13 residues. The ends were cut back, 6 bases at V and 2 bases at J, with 13 bases in the middle. Germline assignment: CDR1 SQVTM and CDR2 ANQGSEA. Produced via immunoSEQ multiplex PCR; TCRdb's table is partial and in-frame only. Of fewer than 8,500 clones listed, 55% to 75% are singletons. On this clone itself: Its specificity is unknown.

The chain recombines TRBV29-1 with TRBJ1-2; D may be TRBD1 (5 bases). The TCR comes from a human donor with non-small cell lung cancer. Input material: lung tumor tissue. CDR3 residues: CSVSIGANYGYTF. CDR3 in DNA: TGCAGCGTCTCGATAGGGGCAAACTATGGCTACACCTTC. Full variable domain (missing parts from reference TRBV29-1 and TRBJ1-2): SAVISQKPSRDICQRGTSLTIQCQVDSQVTMMFWYRQQPGQSLTLIATANQGSEATYESGFVIDKFPISRPNLTFSTLTVSNMSPEDSSIYLCSVSIGANYGYTFGSGTRLTVV.